The 31 T cell receptor beta chains reported below all come from one sample, sequenced in a study of beta chain features in type 1 diabetes. Findings and limits, study-wide: Shorter TCRB CDR3s, moderately but significantly so, marked every one of the four CD4+ subsets in Type 1 diabetes patients.

No antigen is known for these receptors. Sequenced material consisted of expressed TCRB transcripts (all of the isolated RNA was reverse transcribed). Assay used: immunoSEQ multiplex PCR; TCRdb lists only in-frame clones, some missing. The table records over 150,000 clones, approximately 8.4% of them present only once. Source material: central memory CD4+ T cells from blood. The receptors shown here come from a man younger than 30 with type 1 diabetes.

CDR3: CASSSSSRGGLGTEAFF. The CDR3 region has the DNA TGTGCCAGCAGCTCGTCGTCGAGAGGGGGCCTAGGCACTGAAGCTTTCTTT. The chain is built from TRBV5-4 and TRBJ1-1; 7 bases fit TRBD1. CDR3 length equals 17 residues. The germline V gene encodes CDR1 SGHNT and CDR2 YYREEE (reference sequence). J was trimmed by 4 bases and V by 3 bases; bases with no gene match: 15.

This clone was observed a handful of times. The rearrangement uses TRBV7-4 and TRBJ2-7; TRBD2 matches 8 bases. Per germline, CDR1 SGHVT and CDR2 SQSDAQ. J gave up 5 bases and V 5 bases, and 11 bases lay outside the gene matches. The length of the CDR3 is 15 residues. CDR3 DNA: TGTGCCAGCAGCACCGGGAGGGCCGTTCAGAACGAGCAGTACTTC. Residues: CASSTGRAVQNEQYF.

The gene calls are TRBV28 and TRBJ2-1, with D unclear. The length of the CDR3 is 13 residues. Germline assignment: CDR1 MDHEN and CDR2 SYDVKM. The ends were cut back, 6 bases at V and 5 bases at J, with 11 bases in the middle. In nucleotides, the CDR3 is TGTGCCAGCAGCAAAACAGTAAACAATGAGCAGTTCTTC. This encodes CASSKTVNNEQFF.

This clone came up a few times. The gene calls are TRBV7-2 and TRBJ1-5; 7 bases align to TRBD1. V was pared by 5 bases and J by 5 bases, with 12 bases of the junction left unmatched. Per germline, CDR1 SGHTA and CDR2 FQGNSA. The CDR3 runs 16 residues. The CDR3, as DNA: TGTGCCAGCAGCCTGTGGACAGGTCCCCCATATCAGCCCCAGCATTTT. Protein sequence: CASSLWTGPPYQPQHF.

V usage is TRBV6-6 and J usage is TRBJ1-1; the match to TRBD1 covers 8 bases. Per germline, CDR1 MNHNY and CDR2 SVGAGI (reference sequence). V gave up 5 bases and J gave up 5 bases; unmatched junction bases: 7. The CDR3 runs 14 residues. CDR3 DNA: TGTGCCAGCAGTCTCAAGGACAGGGTGACTGAAGCTTTCTTT. The encoded protein is CASSLKDRVTEAFF.

The chain employs TRBV5-1 and TRBJ1-1; the match to TRBD1 covers 7 bases. J lost 1 base, V lost 5 bases, and 5 bases had no gene match. This CDR3 has 14 residues. Germline assignment: CDR1 SGHRS and CDR2 YFSETQ. The CDR3 loop reads CASSFTGENTEAFF. The CDR3 coding sequence is TGCGCCAGCAGTTTTACAGGGGAGAACACTGAAGCTTTCTTT.

This chain connects TRBV18 to TRBJ1-5; weak D call: TRBD1 (5 bases). Per the germline V gene, CDR1 is KGHSH and CDR2 is LQKENI. The CDR3 consists of 18 residues. The V end lost 2 bases, the J end lost 0 bases, and 17 bases lay between the germline ends. CDR3 DNA sequence: TGTGCCAGCTCACCAAATCACGACAGCGCTTATAGCAATCAGCCCCAGCATTTT. Translated, it gives CASSPNHDSAYSNQPQHF.

V and J are TRBV5-1 and TRBJ2-7; 8 bases align to TRBD2. V trimming: 4 bases; J trimming: 2 bases; junction bases outside the gene matches: 8. CDR3 size: 15 residues. Germline V CDR1 and CDR2: SGHRS, YFSETQ. CDR3 sequence: CASSPRGSGAYEQYF. DNA of the CDR3: TGCGCCAGCAGCCCTCGTGGTAGCGGGGCCTACGAGCAGTACTTC.

The genes are TRBV30 and TRBJ1-1; perhaps TRBD1 as D (5 bases). V gave up 5 bases and J gave up 6 bases, with 10 bases separating them. CDR1 is GTSNPN and CDR2 is SVGIG in the germline V gene (reference sequence). CDR3 length equals 11 residues. CDR3 amino acids: CAWVDRAEAFF. The CDR3 DNA reads TGTGCCTGGGTTGACAGAGCTGAAGCTTTCTTT.

Comment on this clone: The limits of the CDR3 on the DNA are not certain, so only TCRdb's listed CDR3 is given. This rearrangement joins TRBV30 to TRBJ1-2; TRBD1 was called by the table and not checked on the DNA. Germline V gene data show CDR1 as GTSNPN and CDR2 as SVGIG (reference sequence). Inclusive of both ends, the CDR3 amounts to 13 amino acids. The CDR3 sequence: CASNFGPGYGYTF.

This clone was seen a handful of times. The chain couples TRBV18 to TRBJ1-1; 8 bases are shared with TRBD1. Losses at the gene ends were 6 bases for V and 7 bases for J; bases not matched to a gene: 4. The length of the CDR3 is 12 residues. Germline V CDR1 and CDR2: KGHSH, LQKENI. In nucleotides, the CDR3 is TGTGCCAGCTCCCACGGACAGGGTGAAGCTTTCTTT. Amino acids: CASSHGQGEAFF.

The rearrangement links TRBV19 to TRBJ2-5, with 7 bases fitting TRBD1. V lost 7 bases, J lost 2 bases, and 7 bases stayed unmatched. The germline V gene has CDR1 LNHDA and CDR2 SQIVND (reference sequence). CDR3 length equals 14 residues. The CDR3 DNA is TGTGCCAGTAACCCGGGACAGAGACAAGAGACCCAGTACTTC. This gives the protein CASNPGQRQETQYF.

This chain uses TRBV28 with TRBJ1-1; possibly TRBD1 for D (6 bases). The germline gives CDR1 MDHEN, CDR2 SYDVKM. The CDR3 extends over 13 amino acids. V gave up 6 bases and J gave up 5 bases, with 13 bases separating them. CDR3 in amino acids: CASSPRGGTEAFF. CDR3 sequence (DNA): TGTGCCAGCAGCCCGAGGGGGGGGACTGAAGCTTTCTTT.

J is TRBJ2-7 and V is TRBV15; D uncertain. Germline V gene sequence: CDR1 LNHNV, CDR2 YYDKDF (reference sequence). Trimming pared 0 bases from V and 5 bases from J, leaving 11 bases between. The CDR3 runs to 14 residues. CDR3 sequence: CATSREPSSHEQYF. In nucleotides, the CDR3 is TGTGCCACCAGCAGAGAGCCGTCGAGCCACGAGCAGTACTTC.

Points on this clone: The sample holds other DNA sequences that translate to the same CDR3. The chain joins TRBV5-1 to TRBJ2-5, with a tentative D call TRBD2 (5 bases). V was clipped by 0 bases and J by 1 base, with 7 bases between them. Germline loops: CDR1 SGHRS, CDR2 YFSETQ. The CDR3 is 14 amino acids. The CDR3 region has the DNA TGCGCCAGCAGCTTGGCGGGATCCCAAGAGACCCAGTACTTC. Translation: CASSLAGSQETQYF.

This clone appeared a few times. This chain uses TRBV25-1 with TRBJ1-2, with D perhaps TRBD1 (5 bases). V dropped 0 bases and J dropped 7 bases, with 9 bases sitting between them. CDR3 size: 13 residues. CDR1 MGHDK and CDR2 SYGVNS come from the germline V gene. The CDR3 DNA sequence: TGTGCCAGCAGTGAATATGTAGGGGCTGGCTACACCTTC. This encodes CASSEYVGAGYTF.

This sequence joins TRBV28 and TRBJ1-5, with 10 bases that match TRBD1. The CDR3 length is 16 residues. The germline V gene has CDR1 MDHEN and CDR2 SYDVKM. J gave up 6 bases and V 5 bases, and 10 bases lay outside the gene matches. The CDR3 DNA is TGTGCCAGCAGTCCTGGGACAGGGGAGGTTGGTCAGCCCCAGCATTTT. It is translated as CASSPGTGEVGQPQHF.

There are a few counts of this clone. The chain carries TRBV6-6 and TRBJ2-7; the D is unclear. V was clipped by 2 bases and J by 4 bases, with 15 bases between them. Germline V lookup: CDR1 MNHNY, CDR2 SVGAGI (reference sequence). The CDR3 is 15 residues long. CDR3 bases: TGTGCCAGCAGTTACGGTGCACTACAAGCTTACGAGCAGTACTTC. Its translation: CASSYGALQAYEQYF.

The sample holds a few counts of this clone. The chain employs TRBV11-2 and TRBJ2-2; D call uncertain. V lost 1 base and J 3 bases, leaving 6 bases between the germline ends. CDR3 size: 14 residues. Germline lookup yields CDR1 SGHAT and CDR2 FQNNGV. The CDR3 bases are TGTGCCAGCAGCTTAGCACAGTACACCGGGGAGCTGTTTTTT. Protein: CASSLAQYTGELFF.

The chain recombines TRBV28 with TRBJ2-1, with 8 bases matching TRBD2. Trimming removed 10 bases from V and 4 bases from J; junction bases left unmatched: 9. CDR1 and CDR2 from the germline V gene are MDHEN and SYDVKM. The length of the CDR3 is 14 residues. The CDR3 bases are TGTGCCACGCGGAGCGGGGGACAATACAATGAGCAGTTCTTC. The encoded protein is CATRSGGQYNEQFF. Full variable domain (rest looked up from reference TRBV28 and TRBJ2-1): DVKVTQSSRYLVKRTGEKVFLECVQDMDHENMFWYRQDPGLGLRLIYFSYDVKMKEKGDIPEGYSVSREKKERFSLILESASTNQTSMYLCATRSGGQYNEQFFGPGTRLTVL.

V is TRBV21-1 and J is TRBJ2-3; TRBD2, as called in the table, went unchecked against the DNA. TRBV21-1 is designated a pseudogene. The CDR3 totals 18 residues. CDR3 in DNA: TGTGCCAGCAGCGGGGGGATAGCGGGAGTACGGGGCACAGATACGCAGTATTTT. Translated, it gives CASSGGIAGVRGTDTQYF.

This clone turned up a few times. The V gene is TRBV19, the J gene TRBJ2-1; 7 bases map to TRBD1. The germline CDR1 and CDR2 sequences are LNHDA and SQIVND (reference sequence). The junction had 12 bases not matched to a gene; V was cut back by 7 bases and J by 3 bases. The CDR3 covers 16 residues. CDR3: CASTVRLGTDYNEQFF. CDR3 in DNA: TGTGCCAGTACCGTAAGGTTGGGGACAGACTACAATGAGCAGTTCTTC.

V is TRBV28 and J is TRBJ2-2; possibly TRBD1 for D (5 bases). Looked up from germline, CDR1 is MDHEN and CDR2 is SYDVKM. V was pared by 3 bases and J by 5 bases, with 13 bases between. The CDR3 has 15 residues. The CDR3 coding sequence is TGTGCCAGCAGTTTCCGAAGGGGCGATACCGGGGAGCTGTTTTTT. It is translated as CASSFRRGDTGELFF. Full variable domain (outside the CDR3, taken from reference TRBV28 and TRBJ2-2): DVKVTQSSRYLVKRTGEKVFLECVQDMDHENMFWYRQDPGLGLRLIYFSYDVKMKEKGDIPEGYSVSREKKERFSLILESASTNQTSMYLCASSFRRGDTGELFFGEGSRLTVL.

The V gene is TRBV7-7, the J gene TRBJ2-2; a possible D gene is TRBD2 (5 bases). The V and J ends lost 4 bases and 6 bases respectively, with 9 bases between them. The CDR3 loop spans 13 amino acids. Per germline, CDR1 SSHAT and CDR2 FNYEAQ (reference sequence). In DNA, the CDR3 is TGTGCCAGCAGCTCAATCGGGGCCGGGGAGCTGTTTTTT. This sequence encodes CASSSIGAGELFF.

This clone was counted between two and nine times. J is TRBJ2-5 and V is TRBV18; 13 bases agree with TRBD2. The closer fit of TRBJ2-7 to the DNA end suggests the J call may be wrong. There are 17 residues in the CDR3. Germline CDR1 reads KGHSH; CDR2 reads LQKENI. This chain's CDR3 is CASSRMGTSGTPAEQYF. Written as DNA, the CDR3 is TGTGCCAGCTCACGGATGGGGACTAGCGGGACACCCGCCGAGCAGTACTTC.

The CDR3 DNA reads as TGTGCCAGCTCACCGGTGAGTGAGCAGTTCTTC. Protein sequence: CASSPVSEQFF. The V and J genes are TRBV18 and TRBJ2-1; no clear D. V lost 3 bases to trimming and J lost 9 bases, with 6 bases between them. Germline V lookup: CDR1 KGHSH, CDR2 LQKENI. The CDR3 length is 11 residues.

Concerning this clone itself: One junction end does not reproduce the germline sequence, and a read error may be involved. V and J are TRBV4-1 and TRBJ2-4, with D possibly being TRBD2 (5 bases). Germline V gene sequence: CDR1 MGHRA, CDR2 YSYEKL. The CDR3 sequence is 15 residues long. CDR3 protein: CASSQDLNGVDVRVF. CDR3 DNA: TGCGCCAGCAGCCAAGATTTAAACGGGGTCGACGTGCGGGTCTTC.

On this clone itself: One base away lies a much larger clone, so this may be a sequencing read error. This CDR3 reads CASRTDNYGYTF. CDR3 DNA: TGTGCCAGCAGGACAGATAACTATGGCTACACCTTC. The chain links TRBV2 to TRBJ1-2; TRBD1 might be the D (5 bases). Trimming took off 6 bases at V and 1 base at J, with 6 bases between the two ends. The CDR3 has 12 amino acids. CDR1 is SNHLY and CDR2 is FYNNEI in the germline V gene.

There are a few counts of this clone. The chain couples TRBV10-2 to TRBJ2-7, with TRBD2 matching over 9 bases. The CDR3 consists of 16 residues. Unmatched junction bases numbered 6, after V lost 3 bases and J lost 0 bases. CDR1 is WSHSY, CDR2 SAAADI, per germline. The CDR3 sequence: CASSDPGSGSSYEQYF. CDR3 in DNA: TGCGCCAGCAGTGACCCCGGTAGCGGGAGCTCCTACGAGCAGTACTTC.

Only a few counts were recorded for this clone. The chain links TRBV5-1 to TRBJ2-2, with 9 nucleotides matching TRBD2. The CDR3 is 14 amino acids. From germline, CDR1 is SGHRS and CDR2 YFSETQ. V shed 7 bases, J shed 6 bases, and the junction held 7 bases outside the gene matches. The CDR3 protein is CASGTSRGPGELFF. CDR3 DNA: TGCGCCAGCGGGACTAGCAGAGGTCCCGGGGAGCTGTTTTTT.

The sample holds many counts of this clone. Other DNA sequences from this sample encode an identical CDR3 as well. The rearrangement uses TRBV10-3 and TRBJ2-3; 8 bases match TRBD1. This CDR3 is 14 amino acids long. V gave up 7 bases and J gave up 1 base; unmatched junction bases: 4. Germline CDR1 is ENHRY and CDR2 is SYGVKD. This chain's CDR3 is CAITPGQGTDTQYF. The CDR3 DNA is TGTGCCATCACGCCGGGACAGGGCACAGATACGCAGTATTTT.